The 8 T cell receptor beta chains below were found in one sample sequenced in a study of blood T cell repertoires in COVID-19. Measured with immunoSEQ multiplex PCR; TCRdb has only the in-frame clones, and not every one. The table has 120,000 to 150,000 clones, roughly 81% seen once. Input material: peripheral blood. The receptors come from a human donor with acute or convalescent COVID-19. The donor label of this sample is uncertain.

The CDR3 spells CASSPLTGETEAFF. The CDR3 DNA is TGTGCCAGCTCACCCTTAACAGGGGAGACTGAAGCTTTCTTT. This rearrangement joins TRBV18 to TRBJ1-1; 7 bases align to TRBD1. Germline V gene data show CDR1 as KGHSH and CDR2 as LQKENI. This CDR3 is built from 14 residues. V dropped 3 bases and J dropped 5; count of bases not matched to a gene: 6.

The gene calls are TRBV7-6 and TRBJ2-3; 7 bases map to TRBD2. The CDR3 is made up of 14 amino acids. The trim removed 8 bases at V and 0 bases at J, leaving 5 bases unmatched. In germline, CDR1 is SGHVS, CDR2 FNYEAQ. CDR3 sequence reads: CASGAGPSTDTQYF. The CDR3, as DNA: TGTGCCAGCGGAGCGGGACCTAGCACAGATACGCAGTATTTT.

The chain recombines TRBV6-2 or TRBV6-3 with TRBJ2-2, with 8 bases fitting TRBD1. This CDR3 region has 20 residues. J lost 0 bases, V lost 4 bases, and 16 bases had no gene match. Germline V gene lookup returns CDR1 MNHEY and CDR2 SVGEGT. CDR3 region: CASSSRDRQGATSNTGELFF. For the CDR3, the DNA is TGTGCCAGCAGTTCTCGGGACCGTCAGGGGGCCACATCGAACACCGGGGAGCTGTTTTTT.

The gene calls are TRBV29-1 and TRBJ1-4; D is possibly TRBD1 (6 bases). Germline values: CDR1 SQVTM, CDR2 ANQGSEA. Trimming removed 5 bases from V and 8 bases from J, with 12 bases in between. This CDR3 region has 12 residues. CDR3 nucleotide sequence: TGCAGCGTTTCTGAGGGGGGGGAAAAACTGTTTTTT. It encodes CSVSEGGEKLFF.

V usage is TRBV4-2 and J usage is TRBJ2-3, with 10 bases identical to TRBD2. This CDR3 comprises 18 residues. V shed 0 bases and J 3 bases; nucleotides not matched to a gene: 9. The germline V gene has CDR1 LGHNA and CDR2 YNFKEQ. The CDR3 is CASSQDRSSGGWTDTQYF. DNA for the CDR3: TGTGCCAGCAGCCAAGATCGTAGTAGCGGGGGGTGGACAGATACGCAGTATTTT.

The chain carries TRBV29-1 and TRBJ2-7; the D is unclear. This CDR3 comprises 12 residues. Trimming cost V 0 bases and J 2 bases, with 5 bases left between them. Germline CDR1 and CDR2: SQVTM and ANQGSEA. The CDR3 DNA follows: TGCAGCGTTGAAGATACTGCCTACGAGCAGTACTTC. This translates into CSVEDTAYEQYF.

The rearrangement joins TRBV24-1 to TRBJ1-5, with a possible D match to TRBD1 (5 bases). Germline V gene lookup returns CDR1 KGHDR and CDR2 SFDVKD. V lost 2 bases, J lost 1 base, and 8 bases lay in between. The CDR3 is made up of 15 amino acids. Here the CDR3 DNA reads TGTGCCACCAGTGATTGGCAGGGAAGCAATCAGCCCCAGCATTTT. This codes for CATSDWQGSNQPQHF.

The chain has TRBV4-3 and TRBJ1-5, with 7 bases lining up with TRBD1. Trimming took 1 base from V and 7 from J; bases not matched to a gene: 7. The germline V gene encodes CDR1 LGHNA and CDR2 YSLEER. This CDR3 contains 15 residues. The CDR3, as DNA: TGCGCCAGCAGCCAAGGAGACAGGGATGGACAGCCCCAGCATTTT. The encoded protein is CASSQGDRDGQPQHF.